One sample yielded the 21 T cell receptor beta chains listed below, sequenced in a study of vaccination effects on CD4 cells after COVID-19. In the ViraFEST assay, antigen-specific CD4+ clonotypes were identified by expansion after peptide-pool stimulation. CD4+ T cells were isolated after 10 days of culture. Each participant received a vaccine that was either BNT162b2 or mRNA-1273, given as two doses. These receptors have no known antigen. The protocol was immunoSEQ multiplex PCR, while the TCRdb copy is restricted to in-frame clones and leaves out a portion. The repertoire holds around 32,000 clones, with more than 55% as singletons. The sequencing here drew on CD4+ T cells from PBMCs cultured with SARS-CoV-2 spike peptides, taken after COVID-19 vaccination. The receptors stem from a human donor who received a COVID-19 vaccine.

This chain joins TRBV5-1 and TRBJ2-7, with 8 positions matching TRBD2. V shed 3 bases, J shed 3 bases, and the junction held 5 bases outside the gene matches. CDR3 length: 14 amino acids. Germline V CDR1 and CDR2: SGHRS, YFSETQ. The CDR3 region has the DNA TGCGCCAGCAGCTCAGCTAGCGGGCTCTACGAGCAGTACTTC. Its translation is CASSSASGLYEQYF.

This clone is categorized as medium-sized (0.01 to 0.1%). CDR3: CASSGGRGQTNTGELFF. DNA for the CDR3: TGTGCCAGCAGCGGCGGGAGGGGACAGACTAACACCGGGGAGCTGTTTTTT. The chain joins TRBV9 to TRBJ2-2; 9 bases fit TRBD2. Germline lookup yields CDR1 SGDLS and CDR2 YYNGEE. V gave up 3 bases and J gave up 2 bases; unmatched junction bases: 8. This CDR3 has 17 residues.

The chain links TRBV10-3 to TRBJ1-1; D is unresolved. In germline, CDR1 is ENHRY, CDR2 SYGVKD. The CDR3 loop spans 14 amino acids. V shed 7 bases and J shed 1 base, with 13 bases lying between them. The CDR3 DNA sequence: TGTGCCATCATTGATATTTTGGGGAACACTGAAGCTTTCTTT. Its translation is CAIIDILGNTEAFF.

The V call is TRBV5-1, the J call TRBJ2-3, with 12 bases that match TRBD1. Looked up from germline, CDR1 is SGHRS and CDR2 is YFSETQ. The CDR3 consists of 19 residues. Germline trimming cut 4 bases from V and 2 bases from J; bases unmatched to any gene: 14. DNA for the CDR3: TGCGCCAGCAGCAGCCGACCCGGGACAGGGGGCCTGACCACAGATACGCAGTATTTT. It specifies CASSSRPGTGGLTTDTQYF.

This chain uses TRBV2 with TRBJ1-2; tentatively, D is TRBD1 (5 bases). The germline CDR1 and CDR2 sequences are SNHLY and FYNNEI. Trimming shortened V by 7 bases and J by 4 bases, and 16 bases separated the two germline ends. CDR3 size: 14 residues. CDR3 DNA: TGTGCCAGCAAAGAAGGGGCAGGCGGCTATGGCTACACCTTC. Protein product: CASKEGAGGYGYTF. The full variable domain, its missing parts supplied by reference TRBV2 and TRBJ1-2, is EPEVTQTPSHQVTQMGQEVILRCVPISNHLYFYWYRQILGQKVEFLVSFYNNEISEKSEIFDDQFSVERPDGSNFTLKIRSTKLEDSAMYFCASKEGAGGYGYTFGSGTRLTVV.

V gene TRBV15 combines with J gene TRBJ2-7, with D tentatively TRBD1 or TRBD2 (5 bases each). CDR3 length equals 15 residues. The V and J ends lost 6 bases and 4 bases respectively, with 19 bases between them. Germline loops: CDR1 LNHNV, CDR2 YYDKDF (reference sequence). The CDR3 spells CATSGGRRGRYEQYF. The CDR3 DNA reads as TGTGCCACCAGTGGTGGGAGAAGGGGCCGATACGAGCAGTACTTC.

This clone was seen only a few times. The chain uses TRBV14 and TRBJ2-7, with 7 bases matching TRBD1. The CDR3 extends over 13 amino acids. The ends lost 0 bases at V and 6 bases at J; junction bases unmatched: 2. Per the germline V gene, CDR1 is SGHDN and CDR2 is FVKESK. CDR3 loop: CASSQEYRGEQYF. CDR3 in DNA: TGTGCCAGCAGCCAAGAGTACAGGGGCGAGCAGTACTTC.

The rearrangement uses TRBV9 and TRBJ1-2; TRBD1 matches 7 bases. There are 13 residues in the CDR3. V lost 5 bases, J lost 3 bases, and 4 bases stayed unmatched. In germline, CDR1 is SGDLS, CDR2 YYNGEE. The DNA of the CDR3 is TGTGCCAGCAGTGATACAGGGGACTATGGCTACACCTTC. This translates into CASSDTGDYGYTF.

This clone showed up just a few times. The V call is TRBV18, the J call TRBJ1-1; D ambiguous. V lost 2 bases, J lost 7 bases, and 8 bases lay in between. Germline V gene lookup returns CDR1 KGHSH and CDR2 LQKENI. The CDR3 is 12 residues long. The CDR3 nucleotides are TGTGCCAGCTCACCATTCGTTGGTGAAGCTTTCTTT. Its translation is CASSPFVGEAFF.

The chain has TRBV7-9 and TRBJ1-5, with 9 bases fitting TRBD1. The V and J ends lost 1 base and 5 bases, in that order; junction bases with no gene match: 3. From germline, CDR1 is SEHNR and CDR2 FQNEAQ (reference sequence). The CDR3 sequence is 15 residues long. CDR3 sequence (DNA): TGTGCCAGCAGCTTAGGGACAGGGGTTGATCAGCCCCAGCATTTT. Translated, it gives CASSLGTGVDQPQHF.

The rearrangement joins TRBV6-6 to TRBJ1-5; 8 positions agree with TRBD1. This CDR3 is 22 amino acids long. V shed 5 bases, J shed 0 bases, and the junction held 24 bases outside the gene matches. From germline, CDR1 is MNHNY and CDR2 SVGAGI (reference sequence). CDR3 sequence reads: CASSHQPQRTGLSPYSNQPQHF. The CDR3 DNA is TGTGCCAGCAGTCACCAACCGCAACGGACAGGGCTAAGTCCGTATAGCAATCAGCCCCAGCATTTT.

This chain joins TRBV6-2 or TRBV6-3 and TRBJ2-2; TRBD1 is a possible D gene (6 bases). CDR3 length: 14 residues. V was trimmed by 0 bases and J by 10 bases, leaving 12 bases between them. Germline V gives CDR1 MNHEY, CDR2 SVGEGT. The CDR3 DNA is TGTGCCAGCAGTTACTCGATGGACAGACCGGAGCTGTTTTTT. Translated, it gives CASSYSMDRPELFF.

This chain links TRBV10-3 with TRBJ2-7; TRBD1 agrees at 8 bases. The J segment lost 4 bases and the V segment lost 4 bases, leaving 3 bases of the junction unmatched. Germline V CDR1 and CDR2: ENHRY, SYGVKD. CDR3 length equals 13 residues. In nucleotides, the CDR3 is TGTGCCATCAGTGGGACAGGGATATACGAGCAGTACTTC. It translates to CAISGTGIYEQYF.

The gene calls are TRBV27 and TRBJ1-2; D not certain. The V gene's germline CDR1 is MNHEY and CDR2 SMNVEV (reference sequence). V was trimmed by 1 base and J by 8 bases, leaving 17 bases between them. CDR3 size: 15 residues. In nucleotides, the CDR3 is TGTGCCAGCAGTTTATATGGGCGCCAGTATGAGGGCTACACCTTC. Encoded protein: CASSLYGRQYEGYTF.

V and J are TRBV15 and TRBJ1-3, with TRBD1 matching over 10 bases. This CDR3 contains 16 residues. Germline CDR1 reads LNHNV; CDR2 reads YYDKDF (reference sequence). V gave up 3 bases and J gave up 4 bases; unmatched junction bases: 6. The CDR3 nucleotides are TGTGCCACCAGCAGCCGGGACAGGGGTTCAGGAAACACCATATATTTT. Its protein is CATSSRDRGSGNTIYF. Together with reference TRBV15 and TRBJ1-3, the CDR3 gives the full variable domain: DAMVIQNPRYQVTQFGKPVTLSCSQTLNHNVMYWYQQKSSQAPKLLFHYYDKDFNNEADTPDNFQSRRPNTSFCFLDIRSPGLGDTAMYLCATSSRDRGSGNTIYFGEGSWLTVV.

This clone was recorded a few times. The chain employs TRBV6-5 and TRBJ1-2, with 8 positions matching TRBD1. The CDR3 length is 13 residues. After removal of 9 bases from V and 8 bases from J, the junction contained 11 bases not matched to a gene. The germline gives CDR1 MNHEY, CDR2 SVGAGI. In nucleotides, the CDR3 is TGTGCCAGAATACAGGGGGGGCTGGGGGGCTACACCTTC. This gives the protein CARIQGGLGGYTF.

The chain recombines TRBV2 with TRBJ1-6; 8 bases map to TRBD1. This CDR3 spans 14 amino acids. Germline lookup yields CDR1 SNHLY and CDR2 FYNNEI. V lost 8 bases, J lost 5 bases, and 5 bases stayed unmatched. The CDR3 here is CASRSGQDNSPLHF. CDR3 bases: TGTGCCAGCCGGTCGGGACAGGATAATTCACCCCTCCACTTT.

Only a few counts were recorded for this clone. The chain has TRBV19 and TRBJ2-5; D not resolved. Germline values: CDR1 LNHDA, CDR2 SQIVND (reference sequence). CDR3 length equals 14 residues. Between the trimmed V and J ends, which lost 0 bases and 4 bases, there was a span of 9 bases. CDR3 loop: CASSIEQLVETQYF. DNA of the CDR3: TGTGCCAGTAGTATAGAGCAGTTAGTAGAGACCCAGTACTTC.

The rearrangement joins TRBV13 to TRBJ1-3; TRBD1 agrees at 12 bases. The germline CDR1 and CDR2 sequences are PRHDT and FYEKMQ (reference sequence). V was pared by 5 bases and J by 3 bases, with 5 bases of the junction left unmatched. CDR3 size: 16 residues. Here the CDR3 DNA reads TGTGCCAGCAGCAGGGGACAGGGGGCAAATGGAAACACCATATATTTT. Translating it yields CASSRGQGANGNTIYF.

This clone occurred a few times. This sequence joins TRBV12-5 and TRBJ1-1; tentative D call: TRBD1 (5 bases). Trimming took 0 bases from V and 5 from J, leaving 10 bases between them. Germline V CDR1 and CDR2: LGHNT, FRNRAP. The CDR3 sequence is 14 residues long. Here the CDR3 DNA reads TGTGCTAGTGGTTTGGTACCGGGGGGGACTGAAGCTTTCTTT. Protein product: CASGLVPGGTEAFF.

V gene TRBV5-1 combines with J gene TRBJ2-1; 10 bases line up with TRBD2. The CDR3 has 15 residues. V gave up 0 bases and J gave up 8 bases; unmatched junction bases: 5. Germline CDR1 and CDR2: SGHRS and YFSETQ. The CDR3 here is CASSLALAGAYEQFF. In DNA, the CDR3 is TGCGCCAGCAGCTTGGCGCTAGCGGGAGCCTATGAGCAGTTCTTC.